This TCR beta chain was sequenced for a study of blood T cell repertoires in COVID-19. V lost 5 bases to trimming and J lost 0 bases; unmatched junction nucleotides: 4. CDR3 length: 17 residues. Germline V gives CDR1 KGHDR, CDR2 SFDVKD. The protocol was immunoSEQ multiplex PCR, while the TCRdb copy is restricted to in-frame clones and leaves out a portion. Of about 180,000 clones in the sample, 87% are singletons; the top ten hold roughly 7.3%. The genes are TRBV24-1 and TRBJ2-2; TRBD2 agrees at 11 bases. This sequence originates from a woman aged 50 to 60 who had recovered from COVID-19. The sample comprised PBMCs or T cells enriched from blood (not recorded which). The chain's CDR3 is CATSAVSGRANTGELFF. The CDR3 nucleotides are TGTGCCACCAGTGCGGTTAGCGGGAGGGCGAACACCGGGGAGCTGTTTTTT.